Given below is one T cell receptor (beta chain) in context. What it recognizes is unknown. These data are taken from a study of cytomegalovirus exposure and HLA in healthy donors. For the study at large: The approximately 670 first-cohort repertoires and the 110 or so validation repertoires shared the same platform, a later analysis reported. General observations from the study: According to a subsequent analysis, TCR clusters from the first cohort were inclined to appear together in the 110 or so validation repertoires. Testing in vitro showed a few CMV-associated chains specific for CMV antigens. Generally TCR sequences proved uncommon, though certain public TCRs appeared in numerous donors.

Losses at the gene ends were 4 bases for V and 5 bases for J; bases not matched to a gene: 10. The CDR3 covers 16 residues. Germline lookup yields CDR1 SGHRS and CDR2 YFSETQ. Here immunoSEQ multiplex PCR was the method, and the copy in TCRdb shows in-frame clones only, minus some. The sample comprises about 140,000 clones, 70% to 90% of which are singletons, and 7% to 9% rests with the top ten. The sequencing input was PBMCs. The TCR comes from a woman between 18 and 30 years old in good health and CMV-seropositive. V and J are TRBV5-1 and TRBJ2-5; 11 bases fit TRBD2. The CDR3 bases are TGCGCCAGCAGCGGGGTAGCGGGGGGGCCAACTGAGACCCAGTACTTC. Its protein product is CASSGVAGGPTETQYF.